Presented here are 12 T cell receptor beta chains from one specimen sequenced in a study of OX40 agonist ivuxolimab in advanced cancers. Using immunoSEQ multiplex PCR, the repertoire was profiled, and TCRdb retains in-frame clones only, with some absent. The sample holds roughly 49,000 clones, around 86% seen once. The source material was CD4+ or CD8+ T cells sorted from blood, sampled in a trial of the OX40 agonist ivuxolimab. The receptors come from an adult with an advanced solid tumor such as melanoma, head and neck, liver or kidney cancer.

The chain links TRBV6-6 to TRBJ1-5; 7 positions match TRBD1. Germline V gene sequence: CDR1 MNHNY, CDR2 SVGAGI (reference sequence). V shed 5 bases and J 4 bases; nucleotides not matched to a gene: 2. This CDR3 spans 13 amino acids. CDR3 loop: CASSPGGNQPQHF. The CDR3 DNA reads TGTGCCAGCAGTCCAGGGGGGAATCAGCCCCAGCATTTT.

The chain is built from TRBV28 and TRBJ1-5, with 10 nucleotides matching TRBD1. V trimming: 4 bases; J trimming: 7 bases; junction bases outside the gene matches: 1. Germline lookup yields CDR1 MDHEN and CDR2 SYDVKM. This CDR3 is built from 13 residues. The CDR3 sequence is CASSWTGGQPQHF. CDR3 sequence (DNA): TGTGCCAGCAGTTGGACAGGGGGACAGCCCCAGCATTTT.

The chain joins TRBV6-5 to TRBJ2-1; D uncertain. The germline gives CDR1 MNHEY, CDR2 SVGAGI. The ends were cut back, 5 bases at V and 2 bases at J, with 1 base in the middle. The CDR3 is 11 amino acids. The CDR3 here is CASSPYNEQFF. CDR3 bases: TGTGCCAGCAGTCCCTACAATGAGCAGTTCTTC.

The chain links TRBV2 to TRBJ2-1; a possible D gene is TRBD2 (5 bases). Germline CDR1 is SNHLY and CDR2 is FYNNEI. The CDR3 is made up of 14 amino acids. Trimming left V 3 bases short and J 6 bases short, with 12 bases between. This CDR3 reads CASSDGGGLNEQFF. The CDR3, as DNA: TGTGCCAGCAGTGATGGAGGAGGTCTCAATGAGCAGTTCTTC.

The chain joins TRBV28 to TRBJ2-5; D is perhaps TRBD1 (6 bases). Germline V gene lookup returns CDR1 MDHEN and CDR2 SYDVKM. CDR3 length equals 11 residues. The V and J ends lost 5 bases and 13 bases respectively, with 14 bases between them. CDR3 sequence: CASSPGQPLYF. In DNA form, the CDR3 reads TGTGCCAGCAGTCCCGGACAGCCTCTGTACTTC. The whole variable domain, filled in from reference TRBV28 and TRBJ2-5, reads DVKVTQSSRYLVKRTGEKVFLECVQDMDHENMFWYRQDPGLGLRLIYFSYDVKMKEKGDIPEGYSVSREKKERFSLILESASTNQTSMYLCASSPGQPLYFGPGTRLLVL.

The chain uses TRBV7-2 and TRBJ2-7, with 7 nucleotides matching TRBD2. J was trimmed by 0 bases and V by 3 bases; bases with no gene match: 2. The CDR3 length is 14 residues. Per germline, CDR1 SGHTA and CDR2 FQGNSA. The CDR3 loop reads CASSFSGPSYEQYF. The CDR3 DNA sequence: TGTGCCAGCAGCTTTAGCGGGCCCTCCTACGAGCAGTACTTC.

The chain has TRBV2 and TRBJ2-1; TRBD1 matches at 8 bases. CDR1 and CDR2 (germline): SNHLY, FYNNEI. The junction had 8 bases not matched to a gene; V was cut back by 3 bases and J by 4 bases. The CDR3 loop spans 16 amino acids. Here the CDR3 DNA reads TGTGCCAGCAGTGAGGTCGGGACAGGACCATACAATGAGCAGTTCTTC. As protein: CASSEVGTGPYNEQFF.

The V and J genes are TRBV5-5 and TRBJ1-1, with D perhaps TRBD1 (6 bases). The CDR3 is 14 residues long. V lost 4 bases and J 5 bases, leaving 15 bases between the germline ends. Germline assignment: CDR1 SGHKS and CDR2 YYEKEE (reference sequence). The CDR3 bases are TGTGCCAGCAGCACAGGGTATTTTCTGACTGAAGCTTTCTTT. It specifies CASSTGYFLTEAFF.

The chain couples TRBV28 to TRBJ2-2; no clear D. Germline V gives CDR1 MDHEN, CDR2 SYDVKM. The CDR3 totals 16 residues. V gave up 3 bases and J gave up 0 bases, with 11 bases separating them. Here the CDR3 reads CASSFLDAPNTGELFF. Written as DNA, the CDR3 is TGTGCCAGCAGTTTCTTGGACGCCCCGAACACCGGGGAGCTGTTTTTT.

This chain's CDR3 is CASSLGVGTTYEQYF. DNA for the CDR3: TGTGCCAGCAGCTTAGGGGTCGGAACAACCTACGAGCAGTACTTC. This rearrangement joins TRBV7-2 to TRBJ2-7, with unresolved D. The CDR3 has 15 residues. Trimming shortened V by 1 base and J by 2 bases, and 12 bases separated the two germline ends. From germline, CDR1 is SGHTA and CDR2 FQGNSA.

The V gene is TRBV15, the J gene TRBJ2-7; D is perhaps TRBD1 (5 bases). The CDR3 is 15 residues long. V was trimmed by 0 bases and J by 3 bases, leaving 12 bases between them. The germline CDR1 and CDR2 sequences are LNHNV and YYDKDF (reference sequence). CDR3 sequence reads: CATSREKGPFYEQYF. CDR3 sequence (DNA): TGTGCCACCAGCAGAGAGAAGGGGCCGTTCTACGAGCAGTACTTC.

V gene TRBV6-1 combines with J gene TRBJ1-2; D is ambiguous. Germline values: CDR1 MNHNS, CDR2 SASEGT. The CDR3 contains 16 residues. V lost 3 bases and J 0 bases, leaving 14 bases between the germline ends. CDR3 coding DNA: TGTGCCAGCAGTGATCCCCAGGTCCCTGCTAACTATGGCTACACCTTC. Encoded protein: CASSDPQVPANYGYTF.